The T cell receptor beta chain under discussion was sequenced for a study of blood T cell repertoires in COVID-19. Study details: Sites in the United States, Italy and Spain provided acute and convalescent COVID-19 samples. Sample material is recorded as cDNA or gDNA derived from T cells, B-cell-depleted T cells, or PBMCs.

The germline V gene encodes CDR1 LNHDA and CDR2 SQIVND (reference sequence). V lost 5 bases and J 6 bases, leaving 16 bases between the germline ends. This CDR3 spans 14 amino acids. Method: immunoSEQ multiplex PCR; TCRdb's copy keeps in-frame clones and lacks some. This table holds tens of thousands of clones, over 75% found once. V gene TRBV19 combines with J gene TRBJ1-2; D perhaps matches TRBD1 (6 bases). The receptor's source is a human donor in a cohort sampled during active COVID-19. Sequenced input: peripheral blood. The CDR3 region is CASSPWGGRDGYTF. The CDR3 coding sequence is TGTGCCAGTAGTCCCTGGGGGGGGCGAGATGGCTACACCTTC.